This T cell receptor beta chain was observed in a study of regulatory T cells in long-lasting Graves disease. This clonotype was seen ten or more times. HTBI primers from iRepertoire and Arm-PCR of CDR3 regions yielded the TCR beta libraries. TCRdb itself ran the multiplex PCR reads through MiXCR, one entry per CDR3 protein. The data show hundreds of thousands of distinct CDR3 sequences, about 15% seen once. Time point in this sample: newly diagnosed GD, antithyroid drugs for less than 3 months. PBMCs were the source of the RNA used for TCR sequencing. The germline V and J ends were trimmed by 6 bases and 0 bases, with 12 bases remaining between them. CDR3 length equals 15 residues. These data were also reused for a study on T cells in Graves' hyperthyroidism and ophthalmopathy. That source reports: The model made its ophthalmopathy prediction, and onset followed a median about 6.8 months later.

The V and J genes are TRBV12-3 or TRBV12-4 and TRBJ1-5; unclear D gene. This TCR was recovered from a woman in her 30s with Graves disease. Sequencing used peripheral blood mononuclear cells (PBMCs), obtained at new diagnosis, from a patient treated with antithyroid drugs. In DNA form, the CDR3 reads TGTGCCAGCAGCCAGAACCGAGTTAGCAATCAGCCCCAGCATTTT. It encodes CASSQNRVSNQPQHF.